This T cell receptor (beta chain) was identified during a study of tumor-infiltrating lymphocytes in localized non-small cell lung cancer (dated by TCRdb to 2020 to 2022). General notes on the study: Patients whose samples were collected after neoadjuvant chemotherapy, as well as both smokers and never-smokers and several histologies, were included in the cohort. For under 65 patients, immunoSEQ T-cell fraction was compared between paired tumor and uninvolved lung. In total, the ICON cohort consisted of 150 surgical patients with localized non-small cell lung cancer who had their tumors resected. TCR sequencing was one of several integrated assays, alongside flow cytometry, multiplex immunofluorescence, RNA-seq, exome sequencing and proteomics, applied to the same patients. Each patient contributed resected tumor tissue and uninvolved lung tissue from the same patient, described as non-adjacent to the tumor. Study-wide conclusions, independent of this receptor: Different pieces of the same tissue were used for different assays, so technical variation could not be separated from intratumor heterogeneity. No difference in TCR-derived T-cell fraction was observed between the flow cytometry-defined immunotypes IM1 (good prognosis) and IM2 (poor prognosis). Because assay coverage varied across patients depending on available tissue quantity, TCR sequencing was performed for only a subset of the cohort. Recurrence-free survival showed no association with tumor T-cell fraction from TCR sequencing (p = 0.61). Higher T cell infiltration in tumors than in uninvolved lung tissue was supported by TCRbeta sequencing, consistent with immunofluorescence CD3 counts.

Notes on this clone: The target of this receptor is not known. No qualities accompany the bases; no much larger clone lies one base away.

The T-cell fraction in tumor and uninvolved lung tissue was obtained from TCR sequencing using the immunoSEQ assay. In the paper's pipeline: For survival analysis, patients were divided into high (upper tertile) and low (lower two tertiles) T-cell fraction groups, which were compared by log-rank test. Paired tumor versus uninvolved lung differences in T-cell fraction were tested with a signed-rank test. TCRdb took this table from immuneACCESS and kept in-frame rearrangements with V and J called. Such tables lack part of the clones; where checked against another copy, unresolved V genes explain under half of the gap, and the rest is unexplained. V and J calls and clone size are those listed in that table; D and trimming were worked out from the DNA. The table for this sample lists 20,000 to 25,000 clones; approximately 59% of them were counted only once. Around 5% of the sample is held by the ten biggest clonotypes.

Enrollment in ICON was initiated in April 2016, and the last patient was enrolled in 2018. Fresh tumor and matched uninvolved tissue for in-depth immune analyses, including TCR sequencing, were collected from a subcohort of some 76 patients. DNA isolated from bulk tissue, without cell sorting, was used for TCR sequencing. The sample consisted of lung tumor tissue. The TCR sequence derives from a human donor with non-small cell lung cancer.

The nucleotide sequence reads TGCGCCAGCAGCTCGACTGGATTCTCCTACGAGCAGTACTTC. This codes for CASSSTGFSYEQYF. Rearrangement joined TRBV5-1 to TRBJ2-7, with the D segment identity uncertain. Taken from cysteine to phenylalanine, the CDR3 has 14 residues. Kept here is only the CDR3 DNA, which spans 42 bases and is read in frame from base 1. A distance of 10 bases separates the germline ends of V and J, which lose 3 bases and 0 bases respectively. The germline V gene provides CDR1 SGHRS and CDR2 YFSETQ.